Detailed here is one T cell receptor beta chain. Its antigen is currently unknown. Treatment denoted: 15 to 20 received Ad26.COV2.S at low or high dose, single or two shots; 5 received placebo; per-sample allocation not given. Day 63 after the first vaccine or placebo injection was the time point for sampling. An adult donor aged 18-55 years was enrolled in Boston. This table comes from immunoSEQ multiplex PCR, and its TCRdb copy is limited to in-frame clones, with some not included. The repertoire holds over 250,000 clones, about 90% seen once, with over 2.5% in the top ten. V lost 3 bases to trimming and J lost 5 bases, with 20 bases between them. The V gene's germline CDR1 is LNHDA and CDR2 SQIVND (reference sequence). The CDR3 sequence is 16 residues long. This specimen comes from a study of Ad26.COV2.S vaccination and SARS-CoV-2 variants. Overall study context: Vaccine-arm donor from the placebo-controlled COV1001 Ad26.COV2.S trial. Dosing was one shot or two shots 56 days apart.

Study-wide findings and caveats: Using TCR breadth and depth analyses may have led to underestimated total T cell responses.

The source was peripheral blood, collected in a trial of Ad26.COV2.S vaccine versus placebo. The source is a person between 18 and 65 years old who received the Ad26.COV2.S COVID-19 vaccine or a placebo. The chain uses TRBV19 and TRBJ2-7, with TRBD1 as a possible D gene (6 bases). In DNA, the CDR3 is TGTGCCAGTAGTATTACTGACAGGCCAATAGGGAACGAGCAGTACTTC. Its protein product is CASSITDRPIGNEQYF.